The present T cell receptor beta chain was sequenced within a study of T cell changes during pregnancy in multiple sclerosis. This clone was counted once. The germline V gene encodes CDR1 SGDLS and CDR2 YYNGEE. CDR3 size: 16 residues. The junction had 7 bases not matched to a gene; V was cut back by 3 bases and J by 1 base. The protocol was immunoSEQ multiplex PCR, while the TCRdb copy is restricted to in-frame clones and leaves out a portion. The table has around 31,000 clones, 90% seen once. Here the sequenced sample was CD8+ T cells from peripheral blood mononuclear cells, taken in the second trimester of pregnancy. This clonotype originated in a female donor with multiple sclerosis, enrolled in a pregnancy study. V gene TRBV9 combines with J gene TRBJ1-3, with 7 bases fitting TRBD1. The CDR3 protein is CASSAPGGWSGNTIYF. The CDR3 DNA is TGTGCCAGCAGCGCCCCAGGGGGTTGGTCTGGAAACACCATATATTTT.